The 9 T cell receptor beta chains in this list originate from one sample, sequenced in a study of shared clonotypes between healthy human individuals. The table came from immunoSEQ multiplex PCR; TCRdb's copy has only in-frame clones and leaves some out. The sample yields about 320,000 clones, roughly 91% seen once. Sequencing was performed on memory CD8+ T cells sorted from blood. As for subset: CD45RO+ cells pooled with CCR7-negative TemRA cells. The receptors come from a man in his late teens or twenties in good health.

V gene TRBV27 combines with J gene TRBJ1-2, with 10 bases that match TRBD1. Unmatched junction bases numbered 6, after V lost 8 bases and J lost 6 bases. The CDR3 is made up of 13 amino acids. CDR1 and CDR2 from the germline V gene are MNHEY and SMNVEV (reference sequence). The CDR3 loop is CASGATGGDGYTF. In nucleotides, the CDR3 is TGTGCCAGCGGAGCGACAGGGGGCGATGGCTACACCTTC.

V usage is TRBV10-2 and J usage is TRBJ2-5, with a weak D call TRBD2 (5 bases). The V gene's germline CDR1 is WSHSY and CDR2 SAAADI. The V end was cut by 8 bases, the J end by 1 base, with 14 bases between. CDR3 length: 14 amino acids. The CDR3 DNA follows: TGCGCCAGCCGGGAATGGTCGGGCCAAGAGACCCAGTACTTC. This encodes CASREWSGQETQYF.

The CDR3 reads CASSEDIRNYGYTF. CDR3 bases: TGTGCCAGCAGTGAGGACATTCGGAACTATGGCTACACCTTC. The chain employs TRBV6-1 and TRBJ1-2, with D perhaps matching TRBD1 (5 bases). The CDR3 length is 14 residues. V gave up 3 bases and J gave up 2 bases, with 10 bases separating them. Germline CDR1 and CDR2: MNHNS and SASEGT.

In this sample, this clone turned up once. V and J are TRBV7-9 and TRBJ1-1; D gene uncertain. The CDR3 is made up of 13 amino acids. Per germline, CDR1 SEHNR and CDR2 FQNEAQ (reference sequence). The germline V and J ends were trimmed by 3 bases and 0 bases, with 5 bases remaining between them. CDR3 bases: TGTGCCAGCAGCTTTGGGATGAACACTGAAGCTTTCTTT. It is translated as CASSFGMNTEAFF.

The V and J genes are TRBV28 and TRBJ2-5; D assignment may be TRBD1 or TRBD2 (6 bases each). CDR3 length: 17 residues. Germline-derived CDR1 and CDR2 are MDHEN and SYDVKM. V was trimmed by 3 bases and J by 4 bases, leaving 21 bases between them. In DNA form, the CDR3 reads TGTGCCAGCAGTTTTCGGCAGGGGAGGAATCCTCCAGAGACCCAGTACTTC. Its translation: CASSFRQGRNPPETQYF.

The count of this clone is one. Other nucleotide sequences in the sample specify the same CDR3. The chain carries TRBV6-5 and TRBJ2-2, with D perhaps matching TRBD1 or TRBD2 (5 bases each). The CDR3 is 15 residues long. The ends were cut back, 2 bases at V and 0 bases at J, with 7 bases in the middle. CDR1 MNHEY and CDR2 SVGAGI come from the germline V gene. CDR3 DNA: TGTGCCAGCAGTTACGGGACGGCGAACACCGGGGAGCTGTTTTTT. Its translation: CASSYGTANTGELFF.

This chain uses TRBV5-6 with TRBJ1-6; D not certain. V was pared by 0 bases and J by 0 bases, with 16 bases between. CDR1 SGHDT and CDR2 YYEEEE come from the germline V gene. This CDR3 has 19 residues. This CDR3 reads CASSLEVTRLLSYNSPLHF. As DNA, the CDR3 is TGTGCCAGCAGCTTGGAGGTGACAAGGCTCCTCTCCTATAATTCACCCCTCCACTTT.

The chain links TRBV14 to TRBJ2-5, with 7 bases aligning to TRBD2. The V gene end was trimmed by 1 base and the J gene end by 5 bases; junction bases not matched to a gene: 10. Germline CDR1 reads SGHDN; CDR2 reads FVKESK. There are 16 residues in the CDR3. This CDR3 is CASSQGRLASRETQYF. CDR3 bases: TGTGCCAGCAGCCAAGGTCGACTAGCATCCAGGGAGACCCAGTACTTC. The full variable domain, its missing parts supplied by reference TRBV14 and TRBJ2-5, is EAGVTQFPSHSVIEKGQTVTLRCDPISGHDNLYWYRRVMGKEIKFLLHFVKESKQDESGMPNNRFLAERTGGTYSTLKVQPAELEDSGVYFCASSQGRLASRETQYFGPGTRLLVL.

This clone appeared once. The V gene is TRBV5-1, the J gene TRBJ1-1; D may be TRBD1 (6 bases). CDR3 size: 14 residues. Germline CDR1 SGHRS, CDR2 YFSETQ. The V gene lost 4 bases and the J gene lost 2 bases, with 12 bases spanning the gap. CDR3 region: CASSITGINTEAFF. The CDR3 DNA follows: TGCGCCAGCAGCATTACAGGGATTAACACTGAAGCTTTCTTT.